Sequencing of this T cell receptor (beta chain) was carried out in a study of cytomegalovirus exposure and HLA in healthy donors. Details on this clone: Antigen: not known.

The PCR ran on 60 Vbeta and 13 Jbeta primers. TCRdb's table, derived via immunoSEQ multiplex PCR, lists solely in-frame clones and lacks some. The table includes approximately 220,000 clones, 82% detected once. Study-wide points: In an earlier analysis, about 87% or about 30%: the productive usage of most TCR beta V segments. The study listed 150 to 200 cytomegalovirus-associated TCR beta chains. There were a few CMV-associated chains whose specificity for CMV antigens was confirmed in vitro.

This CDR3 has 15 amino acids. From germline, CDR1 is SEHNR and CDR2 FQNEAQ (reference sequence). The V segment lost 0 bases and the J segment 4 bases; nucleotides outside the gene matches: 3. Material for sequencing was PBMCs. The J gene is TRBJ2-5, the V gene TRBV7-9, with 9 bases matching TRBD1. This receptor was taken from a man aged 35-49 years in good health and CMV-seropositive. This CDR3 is CASSLAQGARETQYF. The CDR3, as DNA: TGTGCCAGCAGCTTAGCACAGGGGGCGCGAGAGACCCAGTACTTC.